The rows below give T cell receptor beta chains drawn from one sample of a study of blood T cell repertoires in COVID-19. Measured with immunoSEQ multiplex PCR; TCRdb has only the in-frame clones, and not every one. The sample contains under 250,000 clones, about 92% of which appear only once. Sequenced sample: peripheral blood. The receptor source for this set is a man aged 25-40 years with acute or convalescent COVID-19. The CDR3 runs from the conserved cysteine through the conserved F or W. A row's size may be missing; if present it is once, few, many or a size class.

j_call | v_call | clone_size | cdr3_aa
TRBJ2-1 | TRBV2 | . | CASSKEGQGGNEQFF
TRBJ1-5 | TRBV12-3/TRBV12-4 | . | CASRGTVGQPQHF
TRBJ2-3 | TRBV5-1 | . | CASGNLAGVTDTQYF
TRBJ2-7 | TRBV19 | . | CASSISRMREQYF
TRBJ1-2 | TRBV21-1 | . | CASSPGQGGGGYTF
TRBJ2-7 | TRBV3-1/TRBV3-2 | . | CASSSSGTGRPYEQYF
TRBJ2-2 | TRBV9 | . | CASSVSDGANTGELFF
TRBJ2-7 | TRBV27 | . | CASSLKRDRGFYEQYF
TRBJ2-7 | TRBV5-5 | . | CASSLVSQGDEQYF
TRBJ1-1 | TRBV7-6 | . | CASSRGGVVSTEAFF
TRBJ1-5 | TRBV18 | . | CASSRRQPDYQPQHF
TRBJ2-2 | TRBV7-9 | . | CASSTAQGSGELFF
TRBJ2-4 | TRBV28 | . | CASRIRGNWDIQYF
TRBJ2-5 | TRBV6-6 | . | CASSYSGDRGETQYF
TRBJ2-1 | TRBV5-8 | . | CASSSPGGGALLSNEQFF
TRBJ2-5 | TRBV5-5 | . | CASSWLAGVQETQYF
TRBJ1-5 | TRBV2 | . | CASSEHGNQPQHF
TRBJ2-1 | TRBV6-6 | . | CACREGGGNEQFF
TRBJ1-6 | TRBV6-5 | . | CASSTTGVNSPLHF
TRBJ1-5 | TRBV23-1 | . | CASSLSRPFFQPQHF
TRBJ2-1 | TRBV5-1 | . | CASSPEAGLAGVQQFF
TRBJ2-3 | TRBV27 | medium-sized | CASSLSGTSGGAISTDTQYF
TRBJ1-5 | TRBV10-3 | . | CAISRDSGAQPQHF
TRBJ2-2 | TRBV9 | . | CASSVDPGHGELFF
TRBJ2-2 | TRBV4-1 | . | CASTPQAGGPAGELFF
TRBJ2-7 | TRBV7-3 | . | CASAPRAGSGAEQYF
TRBJ2-5 | TRBV27 | . | CASSRQGLGLAGETQYF
TRBJ2-3 | TRBV3-1/TRBV3-2 | . | CASSPMRDTQYF
TRBJ2-3 | TRBV5-1 | . | CASSQGATGDTQYF
TRBJ1-1 | TRBV5-1 | . | CASSLVDRFHTEAFF
TRBJ1-2 | TRBV18 | . | CASSPVAGLNYGYTF
TRBJ2-1 | TRBV9 | . | CASSVEVEGRQFF
TRBJ1-6 | TRBV9 | . | CASSVGQGALENSPLHF
TRBJ2-7 | TRBV4-1 | . | CASSQALAGGSYEQYF
TRBJ2-7 | TRBV10-1 | few | CASSEEKFYYEQYF
TRBJ2-5 | TRBV2 | once | CASSEDRVLVQETQYF
TRBJ1-2 | TRBV28 | . | CASSSRSAGGDYGYTF
TRBJ2-3 | TRBV27 | . | CASSSRGIVTDTQYF
TRBJ1-4 | TRBV6-5 | once | CASRRQTATNEKLFF
TRBJ1-1 | TRBV28 | . | CASSYTGVNTEAFF
TRBJ1-1 | TRBV10-3 | . | CAISPLSDTEAFF
TRBJ1-1 | TRBV19 | few | CASLRLGLNTEAFF
TRBJ2-5 | TRBV5-8 | . | CASSLGVRKRETQYF
TRBJ2-3 | TRBV5-1 | . | CASSPVFTREKVDTQYF